This T cell receptor beta chain was profiled in a study of blood T cell repertoires in COVID-19. Study overall: Donors in the United States, Italy and Spain gave samples during acute or convalescent COVID-19. Sample material is recorded as cDNA or gDNA derived from T cells, B-cell-depleted T cells, or PBMCs.

In the authors' methods: By means of reference gene primer amplification, nucleated cell counts were estimated. Here immunoSEQ multiplex PCR was the method, and the copy in TCRdb shows in-frame clones only, minus some. V and J calls plus clone size are reproduced from that table; the DNA served to infer D and trimming. The data hold roughly 180,000 clones, with around 89% observed a single time. Trimming stripped 5 bases from V and 1 base from J, with 8 bases between. CDR1 is SEHNR and CDR2 is FQNEAQ in the germline V gene (reference sequence). The CDR3 has 13 residues. Sequences were obtained from peripheral blood. The gene calls are TRBV7-9 and TRBJ1-1; TRBD1 might be the D (6 bases). This TCR was recovered from a woman aged 25 to 39 with acute or convalescent COVID-19. The CDR3: CASSPQGNTEAFF. The DNA for the CDR3 is TGTGCCAGCAGCCCACAGGGGAACACTGAAGCTTTCTTT.